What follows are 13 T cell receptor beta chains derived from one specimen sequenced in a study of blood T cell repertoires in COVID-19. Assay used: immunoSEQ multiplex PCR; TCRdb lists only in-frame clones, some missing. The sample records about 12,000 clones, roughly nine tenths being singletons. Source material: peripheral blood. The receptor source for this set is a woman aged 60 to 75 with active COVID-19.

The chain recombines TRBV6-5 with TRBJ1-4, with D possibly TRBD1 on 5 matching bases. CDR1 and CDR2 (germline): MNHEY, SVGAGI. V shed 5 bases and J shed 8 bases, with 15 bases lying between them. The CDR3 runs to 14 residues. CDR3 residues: CASSPRARKEKLFF. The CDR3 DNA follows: TGTGCCAGCAGTCCCAGGGCCCGTAAGGAAAAACTGTTTTTT.

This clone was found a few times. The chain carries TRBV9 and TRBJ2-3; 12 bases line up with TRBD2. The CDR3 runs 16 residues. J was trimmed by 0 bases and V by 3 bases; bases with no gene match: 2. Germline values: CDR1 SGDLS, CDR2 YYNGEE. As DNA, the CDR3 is TGTGCCAGCAGCGGGGGGACTAGCGGGAGCACAGATACGCAGTATTTT. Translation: CASSGGTSGSTDTQYF. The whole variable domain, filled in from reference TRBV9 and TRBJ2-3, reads DSGVTQTPKHLITATGQRVTLRCSPRSGDLSVYWYQQSLDQGLQFLIQYYNGEERAKGNILERFSAQQFPDLHSELNLSSLELGDSALYFCASSGGTSGSTDTQYFGPGTRLTVL.

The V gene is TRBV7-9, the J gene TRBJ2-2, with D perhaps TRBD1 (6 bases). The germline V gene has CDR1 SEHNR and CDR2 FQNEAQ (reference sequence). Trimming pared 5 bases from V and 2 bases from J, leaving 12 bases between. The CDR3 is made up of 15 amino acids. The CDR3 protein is CASSPGHTNTGELFF. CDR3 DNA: TGTGCCAGCAGCCCGGGACACACTAACACCGGGGAGCTGTTTTTT.

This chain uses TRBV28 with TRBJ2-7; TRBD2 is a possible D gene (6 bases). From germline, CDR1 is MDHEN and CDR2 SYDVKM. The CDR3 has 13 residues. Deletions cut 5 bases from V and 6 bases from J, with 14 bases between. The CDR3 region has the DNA TGTGCCAGCAGTCCAGGAGGGAGCCCCGAGCAGTACGTC. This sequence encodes CASSPGGSPEQYV.

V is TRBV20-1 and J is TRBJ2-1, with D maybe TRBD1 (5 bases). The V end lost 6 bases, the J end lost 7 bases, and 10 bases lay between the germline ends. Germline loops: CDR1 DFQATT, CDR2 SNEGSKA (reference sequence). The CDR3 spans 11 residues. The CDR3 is CSAGRVNEQFF. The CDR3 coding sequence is TGCAGTGCAGGCAGGGTAAATGAGCAGTTCTTC.

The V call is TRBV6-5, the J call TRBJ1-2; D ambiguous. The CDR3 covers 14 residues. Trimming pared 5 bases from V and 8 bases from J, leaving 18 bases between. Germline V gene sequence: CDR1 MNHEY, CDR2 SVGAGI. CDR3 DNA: TGTGCCAGCAGTCCCCCCCCGGGTGGTCGGGGCTACACCTTC. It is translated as CASSPPPGGRGYTF.

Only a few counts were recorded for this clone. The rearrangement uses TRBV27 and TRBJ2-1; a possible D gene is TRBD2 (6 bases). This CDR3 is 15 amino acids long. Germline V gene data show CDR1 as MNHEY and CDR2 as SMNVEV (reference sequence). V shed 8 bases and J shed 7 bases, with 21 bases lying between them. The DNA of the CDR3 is TGTGCCAGCGGCGGTCCCACGGCGGGGCGGAATGAGCAGTTCTTC. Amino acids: CASGGPTAGRNEQFF.

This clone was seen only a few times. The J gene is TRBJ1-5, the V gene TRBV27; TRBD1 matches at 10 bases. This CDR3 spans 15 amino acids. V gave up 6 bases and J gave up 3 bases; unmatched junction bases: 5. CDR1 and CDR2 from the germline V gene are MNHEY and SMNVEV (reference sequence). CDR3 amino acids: CASSLGQGLNQPQHF. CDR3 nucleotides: TGTGCCAGCAGCTTGGGACAGGGGCTCAATCAGCCCCAGCATTTT.

The CDR3 sequence is CAISELAGRNEQFF. The CDR3 DNA reads as TGTGCCATCAGTGAACTAGCGGGAAGGAATGAGCAGTTCTTC. The chain couples TRBV10-3 to TRBJ2-1; 10 bases agree with TRBD2. CDR3 length equals 14 residues. J lost 7 bases, V lost 3 bases, and 3 bases had no gene match. Looked up from germline, CDR1 is ENHRY and CDR2 is SYGVKD.

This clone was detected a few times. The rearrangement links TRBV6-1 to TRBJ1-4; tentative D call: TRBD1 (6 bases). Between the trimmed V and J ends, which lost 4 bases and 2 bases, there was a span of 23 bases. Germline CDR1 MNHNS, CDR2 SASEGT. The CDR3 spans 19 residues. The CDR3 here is CASSALRGRHMSTNEKLFF. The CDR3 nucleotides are TGTGCCAGCAGTGCTCTCAGGGGAAGGCATATGTCGACTAATGAAAAACTGTTTTTT.

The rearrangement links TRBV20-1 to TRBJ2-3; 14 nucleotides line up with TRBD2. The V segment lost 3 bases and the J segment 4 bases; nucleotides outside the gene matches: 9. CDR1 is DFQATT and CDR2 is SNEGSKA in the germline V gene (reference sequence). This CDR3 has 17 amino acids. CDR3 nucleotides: TGCAGTGCTAGTCCGGGACTAGCGGGAGTCCAACCAGATACGCAGTATTTT. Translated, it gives CSASPGLAGVQPDTQYF.

CDR3 amino acids: CASSRSGGAINEQFF. The CDR3 bases are TGTGCCAGCAGCCGTAGCGGGGGGGCCATCAATGAGCAGTTCTTC. V usage is TRBV28 and J usage is TRBJ2-1; TRBD2 matches at 11 bases. CDR3 length equals 15 residues. The V gene's germline CDR1 is MDHEN and CDR2 SYDVKM. Trimming took 6 bases from V and 6 from J; bases not matched to a gene: 7.

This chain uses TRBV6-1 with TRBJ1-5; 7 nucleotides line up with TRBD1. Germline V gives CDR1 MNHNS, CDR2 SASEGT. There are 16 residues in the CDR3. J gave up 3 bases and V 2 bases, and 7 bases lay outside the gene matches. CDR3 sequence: CASSEIEGANNQPQHF. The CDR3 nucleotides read TGTGCCAGCAGTGAAATTGAGGGGGCAAACAATCAGCCCCAGCATTTT.